The clone carrying this T cell receptor beta chain was observed once. The antigen remains unidentified. The data were taken from a study of blood T cells in healthy people across ages. Broader study findings: In long-lived donors, naive CD4+ cell counts and diversity exceeded those of aged donors.

Through a sample-barcoded 5' primer and a J-beta primer mix, a second PCR was run for roughly 7 to 11 cycles. TCRdb fed the 5' RACE reads into MiXCR, producing one record per CDR3 protein. The data hold under 2,000,000 distinct CDR3 sequences, with roughly 50% observed a single time. The clonotype comes from a middle-aged woman in good health. Sequenced material: blood.

CDR3 nucleotides: TGTGCCAGCAGCAACCGGGACCCCCCGTCTGAGCAGTTCTTC. It translates to CASSNRDPPSEQFF. The chain has TRBV7-2 and TRBJ2-1; perhaps D is TRBD1 or TRBD2 (5 bases each). This CDR3 is 14 amino acids long. CDR1 is SGHTA and CDR2 is FQGNSA in the germline V gene. With 5 bases removed from V and 9 bases from J, the gap between germline ends came to 17 bases.